Given below is one T cell receptor (beta chain) in context. The data were taken from a study of OX40 agonist ivuxolimab in advanced cancers. Libraries were prepared by immunoSEQ multiplex PCR; TCRdb keeps only in-frame clonotypes and omits some of them. The sample has fewer than 95,000 clones; more than 85% are singletons. Peripheral blood came from all dose cohorts at three timepoints. Germline CDR1 and CDR2: LGHNT and FRNRAP. The V end was cut by 8 bases, the J end by 0 bases, with 2 bases between. The CDR3 has 11 residues. The chain joins TRBV12-5 to TRBJ2-1; D ambiguous. The sample here was CD4+ or CD8+ T cells sorted from blood, taken in a trial of the OX40 agonist ivuxolimab. This receptor was obtained from an adult with an advanced solid tumor such as melanoma, head and neck, liver or kidney cancer. The CDR3, as DNA: TGTGCTAGTAGCTCCTACAATGAGCAGTTCTTC. This sequence encodes CASSSYNEQFF.